This record concerns one TCR beta chain sequence. Its antigen remains unknown. The assay was run at survey level. Repertoires were generated with immunoSEQ multiplex PCR, while TCRdb's copy carries only in-frame clones and drops some. The data contain 12,000 to 15,000 clones, over 80% of them singletons. The data stem from a study of pediatric ulcerative colitis. Study conclusions and caveats: In rectum, acute severe colitis had expanded clones and less diversity. Substantially fewer templates came from a couple of patients' blood samples. Two rectal CDR3 clonotypes occurred in all ulcerative colitis patients.

The germline gives CDR1 MDHEN, CDR2 SYDVKM. This CDR3 has 13 amino acids. Between the trimmed V and J ends, which lost 5 bases and 4 bases, there was a span of 11 bases. Sequencing was performed on blood. The origin of this receptor is a boy younger than 18 with moderate ulcerative colitis. The rearrangement links TRBV28 to TRBJ1-2, with D hard to call. CDR3 nucleotides: TGTGCCAGCAGTCCCGGGAAGGCCTATGGCTACACCTTC. Translating it yields CASSPGKAYGYTF.